The next 23 T cell receptor beta chains were all read from a single sample in a study of cytomegalovirus exposure and HLA in healthy donors. A multiplex PCR was run with 60 Vbeta primers and 13 Jbeta primers. Assay: immunoSEQ multiplex PCR; the TCRdb copy retains only in-frame clones and omits some. The table has approximately 140,000 clones, 73% seen once. The specimen sequenced was PBMCs. These receptors were collected from a human donor in good health.

J is TRBJ1-2 and V is TRBV7-9; 7 bases are shared with TRBD1. The germline CDR1 and CDR2 sequences are SEHNR and FQNEAQ (reference sequence). Unmatched junction bases numbered 3, after V lost 1 base and J lost 4 bases. This CDR3 contains 14 residues. The CDR3 DNA follows: TGTGCCAGCAGCTTAGGGGACAGCCGCTATGGCTACACCTTC. Translated: CASSLGDSRYGYTF.

V is TRBV25-1 and J is TRBJ2-7, with a weak D call TRBD1 (6 bases). This CDR3 is 14 amino acids long. Deletions cut 4 bases from V and 2 bases from J, with 12 bases between. Per germline, CDR1 MGHDK and CDR2 SYGVNS. The CDR3, as DNA: TGTGCCAGCAGTGCGGGCGAGGGGGCCTACGAGCAGTACTTC. This encodes CASSAGEGAYEQYF.

This clone has only one observation. The J gene is TRBJ1-5, the V gene TRBV7-9; 7 bases are a match to TRBD1. Germline V lookup: CDR1 SEHNR, CDR2 FQNEAQ (reference sequence). Losses at the gene ends were 0 bases for V and 3 bases for J; bases not matched to a gene: 8. The CDR3 has 17 amino acids. The CDR3 sequence is CASSLALTGVINQPQHF. CDR3 in DNA: TGTGCCAGCAGCTTAGCCCTTACAGGGGTTATCAATCAGCCCCAGCATTTT.

The chain couples TRBV9 to TRBJ2-3; 9 positions match TRBD2. Trimming removed 0 bases from V and 2 bases from J; junction bases left unmatched: 10. Germline loops: CDR1 SGDLS, CDR2 YYNGEE. This CDR3 contains 18 residues. The CDR3 here is CASSVGGGAGGFTDTQYF. The CDR3 nucleotides read TGTGCCAGCAGCGTAGGAGGCGGGGCGGGAGGGTTCACAGATACGCAGTATTTT.

There are a few counts of this clone. The CDR3 region has the DNA TGTGCCAGCAGCCCTTTAAGAGGAGACACGCAGTATTTT. Translated: CASSPLRGDTQYF. The chain has TRBV7-3 and TRBJ2-3; D is undetermined. Trimming left V 5 bases short and J 9 bases short, with 15 bases between. CDR3 length: 13 residues. CDR1 is SGHTA and CDR2 is FQGTGA in the germline V gene.

V usage is TRBV5-1 and J usage is TRBJ1-6, with D hard to call. This CDR3 comprises 13 residues. V gave up 2 bases and J gave up 8 bases, with 8 bases separating them. Germline CDR1 reads SGHRS; CDR2 reads YFSETQ. This CDR3 reads CASSFDIYSPLHF. In DNA form, the CDR3 reads TGCGCCAGCAGCTTTGACATTTATTCACCCCTCCACTTT.

V is TRBV7-9 and J is TRBJ2-5; D uncertain. The germline gives CDR1 SEHNR, CDR2 FQNEAQ (reference sequence). V was shortened by 7 bases and J by 7 bases, with 13 bases between the two germline ends. This CDR3 has 12 residues. Here the CDR3 DNA reads TGTGCCAGCACTCCCGAGGTCAGGACCCAGTACTTC. It translates to CASTPEVRTQYF.

This sequence joins TRBV6-5 and TRBJ1-2, with a tentative D call TRBD1 (6 bases). The germline V gene encodes CDR1 MNHEY and CDR2 SVGAGI. The ends were cut back, 6 bases at V and 2 bases at J, with 13 bases in the middle. The CDR3 loop spans 14 amino acids. The CDR3 DNA reads TGTGCCAGCAGAATCGACAGGCAGAACTATGGCTACACCTTC. Translation gives CASRIDRQNYGYTF.

This chain links TRBV5-4 with TRBJ2-1, with 9 bases matching TRBD1. The J segment lost 7 bases and the V segment lost 5 bases, leaving 4 bases of the junction unmatched. The CDR3 runs to 13 residues. The germline CDR1 and CDR2 sequences are SGHNT and YYREEE (reference sequence). CDR3 sequence reads: CASRKDRGNEQFF. CDR3 in DNA: TGTGCCAGCAGGAAGGACAGGGGTAATGAGCAGTTCTTC. Based on the CDR3 plus reference TRBV5-4 and TRBJ2-1, the full variable domain is ETGVTQSPTHLIKTRGQQVTLRCSSQSGHNTVSWYQQALGQGPQFIFQYYREEENGRGNFPPRFSGLQFPNYSSELNVNALELDDSALYLCASRKDRGNEQFFGPGTRLTVL.

V is TRBV10-3 and J is TRBJ2-3; TRBD2 is a possible D gene (6 bases). CDR3 length equals 14 residues. Trimming stripped 3 bases from V and 1 base from J, with 8 bases between. Germline V CDR1 and CDR2: ENHRY, SYGVKD. Here the CDR3 reads CAISDGSGTDTQYF. CDR3 coding DNA: TGTGCCATCAGTGACGGGAGCGGCACAGATACGCAGTATTTT.

This clone was observed once. The chain recombines TRBV6-1 with TRBJ1-4; 7 bases match TRBD1. After removal of 6 bases from V and 5 bases from J, the junction contained 3 bases not matched to a gene. This CDR3 region has 13 residues. The V gene's germline CDR1 is MNHNS and CDR2 SASEGT. CDR3 in amino acids: CASRGQDNEKLFF. The CDR3 bases are TGTGCCAGCAGAGGACAGGACAATGAAAAACTGTTTTTT.

The chain carries TRBV6-4 and TRBJ1-6, with 8 positions matching TRBD1. The CDR3 is made up of 19 amino acids. CDR1 MRHNA and CDR2 SNTAGT come from the germline V gene. The ends lost 4 bases at V and 7 bases at J; junction bases unmatched: 18. The CDR3 reads CASSGVLSGGFIVNSPLHF. For the CDR3, the DNA is TGTGCCAGCAGTGGAGTTTTGTCAGGGGGCTTTATCGTGAATTCACCCCTCCACTTT.

The chain carries TRBV5-1 and TRBJ2-2; 9 bases fit TRBD1. Germline CDR1 reads SGHRS; CDR2 reads YFSETQ. This CDR3 region has 14 residues. Unmatched junction bases numbered 2, after V lost 6 bases and J lost 2 bases. The DNA of the CDR3 is TGCGCCAGCAATACAGGGGGCAACACCGGGGAGCTGTTTTTT. It codes for CASNTGGNTGELFF.

V usage is TRBV14 and J usage is TRBJ1-5; D ambiguous. Between the trimmed V and J ends, which lost 4 bases and 1 base, there was a span of 14 bases. The CDR3 sequence is 16 residues long. CDR1 is SGHDN and CDR2 is FVKESK in the germline V gene. This chain's CDR3 is CASSLAFRNSNQPQHF. DNA of the CDR3: TGTGCCAGCAGCCTAGCTTTCCGGAACAGCAATCAGCCCCAGCATTTT. Drawing the rest from reference TRBV14 and TRBJ1-5, the complete variable domain is EAGVTQFPSHSVIEKGQTVTLRCDPISGHDNLYWYRRVMGKEIKFLLHFVKESKQDESGMPNNRFLAERTGGTYSTLKVQPAELEDSGVYFCASSLAFRNSNQPQHFGDGTRLSIL.

This clone was observed a handful of times. The chain is built from TRBV5-4 and TRBJ2-1; perhaps TRBD2 as D (6 bases). The CDR3 is made up of 15 amino acids. Trimming took off 3 bases at V and 2 bases at J, with 12 bases between the two ends. Germline loops: CDR1 SGHNT, CDR2 YYREEE (reference sequence). The CDR3 protein is CASSSSGPTYNEQFF. CDR3 coding DNA: TGTGCCAGCAGCTCAAGCGGGCCTACCTACAATGAGCAGTTCTTC.

The CDR3, as DNA: TGTGCCAGCAGCTTGGCCAGGACAGCCAATGAAAAACTGTTTTTT. This codes for CASSLARTANEKLFF. The rearrangement joins TRBV5-4 to TRBJ1-4; D is possibly TRBD1 (6 bases). CDR1 and CDR2 from the germline V gene are SGHNT and YYREEE (reference sequence). CDR3 size: 15 residues. V lost 0 bases, J lost 5 bases, and 11 bases lay in between.

This sequence joins TRBV7-8 and TRBJ2-1; 8 positions match TRBD2. V gave up 3 bases and J gave up 3 bases; unmatched junction bases: 1. CDR3 length: 14 amino acids. Per the germline V gene, CDR1 is SGHVS and CDR2 is FQNEAQ. The CDR3 spells CASSLSGGYNEQFF. CDR3 DNA sequence: TGTGCCAGCAGCTTGAGCGGGGGCTACAATGAGCAGTTCTTC.

A few counts support this clone. V and J are TRBV20-1 and TRBJ2-3, with D unclear. Trimming took off 6 bases at V and 4 bases at J, with 8 bases between the two ends. This CDR3 is 11 amino acids long. Germline V gene data show CDR1 as DFQATT and CDR2 as SNEGSKA (reference sequence). The DNA of the CDR3 is TGCAGTGCCAACTTTGCAGATACGCAGTATTTT. Its translation is CSANFADTQYF.

This clone turned up a few times. V gene TRBV9 combines with J gene TRBJ2-7, with 8 positions matching TRBD2. The junction had 13 bases not matched to a gene; V was cut back by 3 bases and J by 5 bases. Germline V gene data show CDR1 as SGDLS and CDR2 as YYNGEE. The CDR3 totals 16 residues. CDR3 region: CASSALGTSYTDEQYF. The CDR3 DNA reads as TGTGCCAGCAGCGCGCTGGGGACTAGTTACACCGACGAGCAGTACTTC.

A few counts support this clone. The rearrangement joins TRBV2 to TRBJ1-4; no clear D gene. This CDR3 contains 10 residues. V was clipped by 11 bases and J by 10 bases, with 11 bases between them. Germline-derived CDR1 and CDR2 are SNHLY and FYNNEI. The CDR3 loop reads CAVVTGKLFF. CDR3 DNA: TGTGCCGTCGTCACGGGAAAACTGTTTTTT.

V usage is TRBV19 and J usage is TRBJ2-1; 13 bases agree with TRBD2. The ends lost 5 bases at V and 4 bases at J; junction bases unmatched: 11. Germline V gives CDR1 LNHDA, CDR2 SQIVND (reference sequence). The CDR3 is 18 amino acids. The CDR3 here is CASSPGRGLAGAYNEQFF. The CDR3 bases are TGTGCCAGTAGTCCTGGTAGAGGACTAGCGGGGGCTTACAATGAGCAGTTCTTC. Full variable domain (outside the CDR3, taken from reference TRBV19 and TRBJ2-1): DGGITQSPKYLFRKEGQNVTLSCEQNLNHDAMYWYRQDPGQGLRLIYYSQIVNDFQKGDIAEGYSVSREKKESFPLTVTSAQKNPTAFYLCASSPGRGLAGAYNEQFFGPGTRLTVL.

The rearrangement links TRBV18 to TRBJ1-5; possible D gene TRBD1, 6 bases. The CDR3 loop spans 15 amino acids. CDR1 is KGHSH and CDR2 is LQKENI in the germline V gene. V lost 6 bases, J lost 0 bases, and 12 bases lay in between. The CDR3 sequence: CASSEGGNSNQPQHF. DNA of the CDR3: TGTGCCAGCTCGGAAGGGGGAAATAGCAATCAGCCCCAGCATTTT.

Concerning this clone itself: Germline and junction disagree at one end, which may indicate a read error. The gene calls are TRBV7-9 and TRBJ1-6; 9 nucleotides agree with TRBD1. The CDR3 spans 16 residues. Germline loops: CDR1 SEHNR, CDR2 FQNEAQ (reference sequence). CDR3 protein: CSSSLAGTGSLSPLHF. The CDR3, as DNA: TGTTCCAGCAGCTTAGCCGGGACAGGGTCCCTTTCACCCCTCCACTTT. Based on the CDR3 plus reference TRBV7-9 and TRBJ1-6, the full variable domain is DTGVSQNPRHKITKRGQNVTFRCDPISEHNRLYWYRQTLGQGPEFLTYFQNEAQLEKSRLLSDRFSAERPKGSFSTLEIQRTEQGDSAMYLCSSSLAGTGSLSPLHFGNGTRLTVT.